Included here is one T cell receptor (beta chain) sequence, with context. The data were obtained in a study of blood T cell repertoires in COVID-19. On the study more broadly: Acute-phase and convalescent COVID-19 samples originated in the United States, Italy and Spain. The cDNA or gDNA used as material had been derived from T cells, B-cell-depleted T cells, or PBMCs.

Original handling: Using reference gene primer amplification, nucleated cell counts were estimated. Measured with immunoSEQ multiplex PCR; TCRdb has only the in-frame clones, and not every one. Clonal size and the V and J genes are those of that table, whereas D and trimming came from the DNA. The sample lists tens of thousands of clones, about 82% occurring once. This CDR3 has 15 residues. V lost 5 bases, J lost 0 bases, and 11 bases lay in between. Germline loops: CDR1 SGHTA, CDR2 FQGNSA. This clonotype was sampled from a human donor in a cohort sampled during active COVID-19. The sample was peripheral blood. The genes are TRBV7-2 and TRBJ2-1, with D possibly matching TRBD1 (5 bases). CDR3 sequence reads: CASSTRQSSYNEQFF. DNA of the CDR3: TGTGCCAGCAGCACGCGACAGAGCTCCTACAATGAGCAGTTCTTC. Together with reference TRBV7-2 and TRBJ2-1, the CDR3 gives the full variable domain: GAGVSQSPSNKVTEKGKDVELRCDPISGHTALYWYRQSLGQGLEFLIYFQGNSAPDKSGLPSDRFSAERTGGSVSTLTIQRTQQEDSAVYLCASSTRQSSYNEQFFGPGTRLTVL.